This T cell receptor (beta chain) was profiled in a study of T cell responses to AZD1222 COVID-19 vaccine. Measured with immunoSEQ multiplex PCR; TCRdb has only the in-frame clones, and not every one. The table has approximately 110,000 clones, roughly 90% seen once. There are 13 residues in the CDR3. Trimming took off 4 bases at V and 6 bases at J, with 12 bases between the two ends. The germline V gene encodes CDR1 MNHEY and CDR2 SMNVEV (reference sequence). The input for sequencing was peripheral blood, taken on day 0 of AZD1222 vaccination. This rearrangement joins TRBV27 to TRBJ1-1; D is unclear. The TCR comes from an adult in good health. The CDR3 nucleotides are TGTGCCAGCAGTTCCCGCGTAAATTCTGAAGCTTTCTTT. Amino acid sequence: CASSSRVNSEAFF.